The 16 T cell receptor beta chains listed next were all sequenced from one sample in a study of blood T cells in healthy people across ages. Combining a sample-barcoded 5' primer with a J-beta primer mix, a second PCR ran for roughly 7 to 12 cycles. Via MiXCR, TCRdb re-called the 5' RACE reads, giving one row per CDR3 protein. Of 780,000 or so distinct CDR3 sequences listed, roughly three fifths are singletons. Sequencing was done on a sample of blood. These receptors were taken from a man aged 40-50 years in good health.

This chain connects TRBV12-3 or TRBV12-4 to TRBJ2-3; D may correspond to TRBD1 or TRBD2 (6 bases each). The CDR3 runs 12 residues. Trimming pared 4 bases from V and 8 bases from J, leaving 10 bases between. CDR3 protein: CASSSGAFTQYF. As DNA, the CDR3 is TGTGCCAGCAGTTCGGGGGCTTTTACGCAGTATTTT.

This clonotype has ten or more counts. This chain uses TRBV6-5 with TRBJ2-1, with D perhaps matching TRBD1 or TRBD2 (5 bases each). V was pared by 5 bases and J by 2 bases, with 13 bases between. This CDR3 spans 15 amino acids. Germline V gene lookup returns CDR1 MNHEY and CDR2 SVGAGI. For the CDR3, the DNA is TGTGCCAGCAGTCAAACCGGGGACCCCTACAATGAGCAGTTCTTC. Residues: CASSQTGDPYNEQFF.

The chain is built from TRBV20-1 and TRBJ2-1; 9 bases are shared with TRBD2. This CDR3 is 15 amino acids long. V gave up 5 bases and J gave up 10 bases; unmatched junction bases: 15. CDR1 is DFQATT and CDR2 is SNEGSKA in the germline V gene (reference sequence). CDR3 sequence: CSARNPGLAGREQFF. The CDR3 DNA reads as TGCAGTGCTCGAAACCCGGGGCTAGCGGGACGCGAGCAGTTCTTC.

This clonotype was detected a few times. The rearrangement links TRBV20-1 to TRBJ2-6; 11 positions match TRBD1. J gave up 0 bases and V 2 bases, and 3 bases lay outside the gene matches. Germline V gives CDR1 DFQATT, CDR2 SNEGSKA (reference sequence). The CDR3 is 17 residues long. CDR3 sequence (DNA): TGCAGTGCTAGAAAAGGGACAGGGGGCTCTGGGGCCAACGTCCTGACTTTC. This gives the protein CSARKGTGGSGANVLTF.

This clonotype was seen just once. A much larger clone lies a single base off, so this may be a read error. This chain joins TRBV5-6 and TRBJ2-7; TRBD1 is a possible D gene (5 bases). The germline V gene encodes CDR1 SGHDT and CDR2 YYEEEE. Trimming stripped 4 bases from V and 4 bases from J, with 18 bases between. CDR3 length: 15 residues. The CDR3: CASSTGPIPSYEQYF. CDR3 bases: TGTGCCAGCAGCACAGGTCCCATCCCCTCTTACGAGCAGTACTTC.

The chain employs TRBV28 and TRBJ2-5, with TRBD1 identical over 9 bases. V lost 3 bases and J lost 5; bases outside the gene matches: 10. The CDR3 is made up of 16 amino acids. Germline CDR1 MDHEN, CDR2 SYDVKM. The CDR3 reads CASSFIGDRDRETQYF. Written as DNA, the CDR3 is TGTGCCAGCAGTTTTATAGGGGACAGGGATCGCGAGACCCAGTACTTC.

This clonotype has only a few counts. The rearrangement joins TRBV20-1 to TRBJ2-1; D possibly corresponds to TRBD2 (5 bases). Per germline, CDR1 DFQATT and CDR2 SNEGSKA (reference sequence). The CDR3 is 12 residues long. Trimming pared 4 bases from V and 9 bases from J, leaving 13 bases between. The CDR3 sequence: CSAKVAGTEQFF. The CDR3 DNA follows: TGCAGTGCTAAGGTTGCGGGTACTGAGCAGTTCTTC.

The rearrangement uses TRBV29-1 and TRBJ2-1; TRBD1 or TRBD2 may be the D gene (5 bases each). Trimming took off 6 bases at V and 10 bases at J, with 19 bases between the two ends. The CDR3 loop spans 13 amino acids. Per germline, CDR1 SQVTM and CDR2 ANQGSEA. The DNA for the CDR3 is TGCAGCGTCAACCTAGAGTCGGGGCGGGAGCAGTTCTTC. Its protein is CSVNLESGREQFF.

The chain couples TRBV15 to TRBJ2-4; D may be TRBD2 (5 bases). The CDR3 totals 13 residues. Germline V lookup: CDR1 LNHNV, CDR2 YYDKDF (reference sequence). Trimming shortened V by 0 bases and J by 13 bases, and 13 bases separated the two germline ends. The CDR3 nucleotides are TGTGCCACCAGCAGAGATGAGGAGGACGGGCAGTACTTC. Its protein product is CATSRDEEDGQYF.

The V gene is TRBV5-5, the J gene TRBJ1-1; D possibly corresponds to TRBD1 (5 bases). V was clipped by 1 base and J by 6 bases, with 13 bases between them. Germline CDR1 is SGHKS and CDR2 is YYEKEE (reference sequence). This CDR3 comprises 14 residues. The CDR3 nucleotides are TGTGCCAGCAGCTTGTTAGCGCAGGGCCCTGAAGCTTTCTTT. This codes for CASSLLAQGPEAFF.

About this clonotype: At one end, the junction sequence differs from germline, possibly due to a read error. The DNA of the CDR3 is TGTGCCAGCACCACATCCTTCAATGAGCAGTTCTTC. Its protein is CASTTSFNEQFF. The V and J genes are TRBV25-1 and TRBJ2-1; no clear D. This CDR3 is 12 amino acids long. CDR1 and CDR2 (germline): MGHDK, SYGVNS.

This clonotype was recorded a few times. The rearrangement links TRBV5-1 to TRBJ2-1; tentatively, D is TRBD1 or TRBD2 (5 bases each). The J call is uncertain, as TRBJ2-7 better fits the DNA end. CDR3 length: 14 residues. From germline, CDR1 is SGHRS and CDR2 YFSETQ. The CDR3 nucleotides are TGCGCCAGCAGCTTGGACCGGCGAGGGGATGAGCAGTACTTC. Translated: CASSLDRRGDEQYF.

This chain connects TRBV9 to TRBJ1-2; D call uncertain. This CDR3 contains 14 residues. In germline, CDR1 is SGDLS, CDR2 YYNGEE. Between the trimmed V and J ends, which lost 7 bases and 0 bases, there was a span of 13 bases. The CDR3 spells CASGTSAPNYGYTF. As DNA, the CDR3 is TGTGCCAGCGGCACTTCCGCACCTAACTATGGCTACACCTTC.

The sample holds a few counts of this clonotype. V is TRBV13 and J is TRBJ2-1, with 12 bases fitting TRBD2. The germline CDR1 and CDR2 sequences are PRHDT and FYEKMQ (reference sequence). The CDR3 is 15 residues long. Trimming at V came to 6 bases and at J to 6 bases, leaving 6 bases not matched to a gene. Here the CDR3 DNA reads TGTGCCAGCAGGCTAGGACTAGCGGGAAGCAATGAGCAGTTCTTC. Its translation: CASRLGLAGSNEQFF.

This clonotype was observed once. The CDR3 reads CASSDRGTSGDETQYF. The CDR3 DNA is TGTGCCAGCAGCGACCGCGGGACTAGCGGGGACGAGACCCAGTACTTC. The chain joins TRBV6-2 or TRBV6-3 to TRBJ2-5; 13 bases are a match to TRBD2. CDR3 length equals 16 residues. In germline, CDR1 is MNHEY, CDR2 SVGEGT. V trimming: 6 bases; J trimming: 5 bases; junction bases outside the gene matches: 9.

This clonotype was seen once. The chain employs TRBV21-1 and TRBJ2-7; the D call TRBD1 from the table was never checked on the DNA. TRBV21-1 counts as a pseudogene. The CDR3 runs 16 residues. This CDR3 is CASSKAGTGGPYEQYF. The CDR3 bases are TGTGCCAGCAGCAAAGCGGGGACAGGGGGCCCCTACGAGCAGTACTTC.